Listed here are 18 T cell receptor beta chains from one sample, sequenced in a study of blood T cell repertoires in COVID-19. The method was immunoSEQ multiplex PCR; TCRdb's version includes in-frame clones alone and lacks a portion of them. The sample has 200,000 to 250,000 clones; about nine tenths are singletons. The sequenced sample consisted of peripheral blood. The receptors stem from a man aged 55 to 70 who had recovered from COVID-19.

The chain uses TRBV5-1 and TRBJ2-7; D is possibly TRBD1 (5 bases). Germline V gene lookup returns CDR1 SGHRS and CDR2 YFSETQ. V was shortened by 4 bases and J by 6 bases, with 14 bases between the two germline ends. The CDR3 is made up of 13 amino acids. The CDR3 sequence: CASSGPTGLEQYF. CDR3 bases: TGCGCCAGCAGCGGCCCCACAGGTCTCGAGCAGTACTTC.

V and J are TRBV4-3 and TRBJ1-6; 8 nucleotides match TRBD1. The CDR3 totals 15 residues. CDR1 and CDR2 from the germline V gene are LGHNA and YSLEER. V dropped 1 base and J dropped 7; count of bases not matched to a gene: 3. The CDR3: CASSQADRGNSPLHF. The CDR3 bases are TGCGCCAGCAGCCAAGCCGACAGGGGCAATTCACCCCTCCACTTT.

The CDR3 DNA reads as TGTGCCAGCAGCTCCCTTAGCGGGGACCTACTTGAGCAGTACTTC. Protein product: CASSSLSGDLLEQYF. The rearrangement links TRBV11-2 to TRBJ2-7; 8 bases agree with TRBD2. The CDR3 has 15 amino acids. The germline gives CDR1 SGHAT, CDR2 FQNNGV. After removal of 4 bases from V and 7 bases from J, the junction contained 12 bases not matched to a gene.

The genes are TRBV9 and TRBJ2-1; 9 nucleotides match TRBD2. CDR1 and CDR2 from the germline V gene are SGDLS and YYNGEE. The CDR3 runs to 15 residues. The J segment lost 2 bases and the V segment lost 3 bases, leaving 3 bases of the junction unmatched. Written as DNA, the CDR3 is TGTGCCAGCAGCGCTAGCGGGGAAACCTACAATGAGCAGTTCTTC. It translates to CASSASGETYNEQFF.

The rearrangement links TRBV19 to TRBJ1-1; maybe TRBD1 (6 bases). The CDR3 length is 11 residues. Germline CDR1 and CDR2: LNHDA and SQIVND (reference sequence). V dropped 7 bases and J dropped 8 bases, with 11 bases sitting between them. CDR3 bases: TGTGCCAGTATAGGGGACATCGAAGCTTTCTTT. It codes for CASIGDIEAFF.

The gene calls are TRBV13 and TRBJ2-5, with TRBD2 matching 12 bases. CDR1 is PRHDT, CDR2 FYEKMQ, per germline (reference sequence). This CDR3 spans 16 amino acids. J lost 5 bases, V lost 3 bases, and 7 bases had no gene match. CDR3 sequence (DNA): TGTGCCAGCAGCTTCATGACTAGCGGGGGTCGTGAGACCCAGTACTTC. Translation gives CASSFMTSGGRETQYF.

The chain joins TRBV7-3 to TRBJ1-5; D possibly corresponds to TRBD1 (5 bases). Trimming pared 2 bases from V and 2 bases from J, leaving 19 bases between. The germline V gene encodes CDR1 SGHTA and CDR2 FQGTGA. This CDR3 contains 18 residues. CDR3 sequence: CASSLSGVLGAGNQPQHF. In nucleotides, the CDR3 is TGTGCCAGCAGCTTATCGGGGGTATTGGGCGCGGGCAATCAGCCCCAGCATTTT.

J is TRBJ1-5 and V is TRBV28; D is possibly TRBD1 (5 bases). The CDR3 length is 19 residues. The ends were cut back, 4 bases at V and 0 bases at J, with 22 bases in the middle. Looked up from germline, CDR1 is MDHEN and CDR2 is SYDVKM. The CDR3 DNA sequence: TGTGCCAGCAGTTCCTTAAGTTTAGGTCGACAGCTTAGCAATCAGCCCCAGCATTTT. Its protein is CASSSLSLGRQLSNQPQHF.

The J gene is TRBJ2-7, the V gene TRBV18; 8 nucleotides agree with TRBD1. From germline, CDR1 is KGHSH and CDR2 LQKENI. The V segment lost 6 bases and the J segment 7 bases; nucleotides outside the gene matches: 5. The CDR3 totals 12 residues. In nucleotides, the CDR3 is TGTGCCAGCTCCCCTACAGGGGGGGAGCAGTACTTC. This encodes CASSPTGGEQYF.

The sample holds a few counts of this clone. The CDR3 loop reads CATSRDGNSPLHF. DNA of the CDR3: TGTGCCACCAGCAGAGATGGCAATTCACCCCTCCACTTT. The chain uses TRBV15 and TRBJ1-6; D is unclear. This CDR3 has 13 amino acids. Trimming left V 0 bases short and J 7 bases short, with 4 bases between. Per the germline V gene, CDR1 is LNHNV and CDR2 is YYDKDF (reference sequence).

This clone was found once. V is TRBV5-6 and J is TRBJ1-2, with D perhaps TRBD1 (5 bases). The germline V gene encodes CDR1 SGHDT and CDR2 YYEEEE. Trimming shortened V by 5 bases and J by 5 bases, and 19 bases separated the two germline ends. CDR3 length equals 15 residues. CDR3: CASSLGTGVRYGYTF. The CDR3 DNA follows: TGTGCCAGCAGTCTGGGAACGGGGGTTCGATATGGCTACACCTTC.

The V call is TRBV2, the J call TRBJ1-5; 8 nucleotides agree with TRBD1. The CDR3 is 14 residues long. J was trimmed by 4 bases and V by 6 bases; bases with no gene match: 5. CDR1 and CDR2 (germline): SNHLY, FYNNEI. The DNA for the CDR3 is TGTGCCAGCAGGGACAGGGTTCCGAATCAGCCCCAGCATTTT. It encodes CASRDRVPNQPQHF.

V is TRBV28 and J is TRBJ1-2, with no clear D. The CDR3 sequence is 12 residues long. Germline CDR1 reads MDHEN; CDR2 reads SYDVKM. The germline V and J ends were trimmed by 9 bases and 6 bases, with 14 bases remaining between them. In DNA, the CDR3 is TGTGCCAGTTCAACCCGGGAACATGGCTACACCTTC. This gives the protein CASSTREHGYTF.

Written as DNA, the CDR3 is TGTGCCAGCAGTTTATCGCCGGGAATGAACACTGAAGCTTTCTTT. It is translated as CASSLSPGMNTEAFF. The chain is built from TRBV27 and TRBJ1-1; D gene ambiguous. The V gene lost 0 bases and the J gene lost 0 bases, with 8 bases spanning the gap. The CDR3 length is 15 residues. The V gene's germline CDR1 is MNHEY and CDR2 SMNVEV (reference sequence).

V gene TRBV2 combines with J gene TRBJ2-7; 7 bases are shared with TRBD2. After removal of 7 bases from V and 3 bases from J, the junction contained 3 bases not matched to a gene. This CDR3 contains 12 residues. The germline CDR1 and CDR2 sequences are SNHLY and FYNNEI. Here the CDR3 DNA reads TGTGCCAGCATCTCGGGGGGCTACGAGCAGTACTTC. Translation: CASISGGYEQYF.

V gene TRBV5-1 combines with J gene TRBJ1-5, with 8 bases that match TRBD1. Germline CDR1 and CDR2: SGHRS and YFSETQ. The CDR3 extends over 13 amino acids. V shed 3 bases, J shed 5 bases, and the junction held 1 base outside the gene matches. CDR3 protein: CASSWTGYQPQHF. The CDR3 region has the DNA TGCGCCAGCAGCTGGACAGGGTATCAGCCCCAGCATTTT.

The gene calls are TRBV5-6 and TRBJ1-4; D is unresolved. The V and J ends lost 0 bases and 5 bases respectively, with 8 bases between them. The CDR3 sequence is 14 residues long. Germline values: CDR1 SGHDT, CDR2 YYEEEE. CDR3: CASSLVSGNEKLFF. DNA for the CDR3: TGTGCCAGCAGCTTGGTTAGCGGAAATGAAAAACTGTTTTTT.

CDR3 sequence (DNA): TGTGCCAGCAGCTCAAGAAGGAGCGGGGGGAAAGAGACCCAGTACTTC. Its protein product is CASSSRRSGGKETQYF. The V and J genes are TRBV7-2 and TRBJ2-5, with 9 bases identical to TRBD2. The CDR3 sequence is 16 residues long. Germline V gene lookup returns CDR1 SGHTA and CDR2 FQGNSA. With 4 bases clipped from V and 3 bases from J, the junction kept 9 bases outside the gene matches.